This TCR beta chain derives from a study of resident and recirculating memory T cells in vitiligo. The wider study: Epidermis came from shave biopsies of lesional and nonlesional sites, plus PBMCs. Genomic DNA was extracted from whole homogenized samples, with no cell sorting.

Overall study findings and caveats: Vitiligo lesions lacked a unique dominant clone, and clonality varied.

Generated by immunoSEQ multiplex PCR, the TCRdb table keeps only in-frame clones and is missing some. Of 70,000 to 85,000 clones detected, approximately 91% appear once; the ten largest clones hold over 4%. Trimming at V came to 0 bases and at J to 4 bases, leaving 1 base not matched to a gene. CDR1 and CDR2 (germline): SGHAT, FQNNGV. This CDR3 spans 14 amino acids. No change in lesions over the prior 6 months defined stable disease. This clone is a singleton in its sample. Its matching antigen is unknown. Sequenced input: blood. V usage is TRBV11-2 and J usage is TRBJ2-7; 9 bases match TRBD2. The sequence derives from a male donor with vitiligo. The CDR3 DNA reads as TGTGCCAGCAGCTTAGAAGCGGGGGGATACGAGCAGTACTTC. Its translation is CASSLEAGGYEQYF.